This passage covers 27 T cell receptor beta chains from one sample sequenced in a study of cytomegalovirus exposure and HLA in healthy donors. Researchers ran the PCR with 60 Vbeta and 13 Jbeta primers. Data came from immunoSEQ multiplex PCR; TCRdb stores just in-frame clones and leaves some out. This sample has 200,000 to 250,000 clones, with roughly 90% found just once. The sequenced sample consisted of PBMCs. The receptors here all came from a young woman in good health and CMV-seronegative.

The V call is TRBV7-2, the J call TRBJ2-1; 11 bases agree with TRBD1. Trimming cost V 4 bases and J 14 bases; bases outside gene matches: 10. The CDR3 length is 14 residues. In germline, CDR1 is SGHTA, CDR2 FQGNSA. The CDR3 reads CASSSWSGQGAEFF. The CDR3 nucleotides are TGTGCCAGCAGCTCATGGTCCGGACAGGGGGCCGAGTTCTTC.

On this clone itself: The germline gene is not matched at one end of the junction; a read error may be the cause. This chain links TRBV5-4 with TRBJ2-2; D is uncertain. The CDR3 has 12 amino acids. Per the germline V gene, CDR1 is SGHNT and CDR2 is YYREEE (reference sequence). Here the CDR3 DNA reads TGTGCCAGCACCTTGAGAGCCGGGGAGCTGTTTTTT. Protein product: CASTLRAGELFF.

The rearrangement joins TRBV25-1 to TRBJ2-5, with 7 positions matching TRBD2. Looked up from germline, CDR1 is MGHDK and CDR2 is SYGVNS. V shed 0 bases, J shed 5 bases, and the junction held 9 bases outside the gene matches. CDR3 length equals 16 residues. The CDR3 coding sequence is TGTGCCAGCAGTGAATACCTAGTAGCGGGTACCGAGACCCAGTACTTC. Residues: CASSEYLVAGTETQYF. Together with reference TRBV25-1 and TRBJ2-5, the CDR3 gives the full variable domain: EADIYQTPRYLVIGTGKKITLECSQTMGHDKMYWYQQDPGMELHLIHYSYGVNSTEKGDLSSESTVSRIRTEHFPLTLESARPSHTSQYLCASSEYLVAGTETQYFGPGTRLLVL.

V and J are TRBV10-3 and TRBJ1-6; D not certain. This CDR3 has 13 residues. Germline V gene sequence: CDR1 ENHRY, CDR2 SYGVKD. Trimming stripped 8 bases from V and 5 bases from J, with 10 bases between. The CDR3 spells CAIAPLNNSPLHF. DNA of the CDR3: TGTGCCATCGCCCCCCTAAATAATTCACCCCTCCACTTT.

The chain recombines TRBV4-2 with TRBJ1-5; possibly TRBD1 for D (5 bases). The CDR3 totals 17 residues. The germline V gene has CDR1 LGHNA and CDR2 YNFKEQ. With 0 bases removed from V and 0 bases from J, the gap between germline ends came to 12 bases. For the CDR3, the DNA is TGTGCCAGCAGCCAAGATAGGGGTCAGGGTAGCAATCAGCCCCAGCATTTT. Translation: CASSQDRGQGSNQPQHF.

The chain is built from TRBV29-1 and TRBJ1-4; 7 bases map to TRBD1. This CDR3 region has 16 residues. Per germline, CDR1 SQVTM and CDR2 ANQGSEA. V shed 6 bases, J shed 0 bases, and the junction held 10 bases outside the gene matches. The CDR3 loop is CSVAGTDLATNEKLFF. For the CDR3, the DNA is TGCAGCGTCGCCGGGACAGATCTTGCAACTAATGAAAAACTGTTTTTT.

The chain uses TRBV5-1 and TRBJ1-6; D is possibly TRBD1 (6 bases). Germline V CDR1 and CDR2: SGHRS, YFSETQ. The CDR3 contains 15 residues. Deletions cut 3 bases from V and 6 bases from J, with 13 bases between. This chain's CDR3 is CASSWEGQRNSPLHF. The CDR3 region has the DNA TGCGCCAGCAGCTGGGAAGGACAGCGTAATTCACCCCTCCACTTT.

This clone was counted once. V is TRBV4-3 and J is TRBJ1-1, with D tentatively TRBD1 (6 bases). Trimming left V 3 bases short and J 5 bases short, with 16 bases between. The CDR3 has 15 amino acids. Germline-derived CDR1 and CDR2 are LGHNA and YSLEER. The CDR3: CASSQDSPSKTEAFF. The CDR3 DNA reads TGCGCCAGCAGCCAGGACAGTCCATCGAAGACTGAAGCTTTCTTT.

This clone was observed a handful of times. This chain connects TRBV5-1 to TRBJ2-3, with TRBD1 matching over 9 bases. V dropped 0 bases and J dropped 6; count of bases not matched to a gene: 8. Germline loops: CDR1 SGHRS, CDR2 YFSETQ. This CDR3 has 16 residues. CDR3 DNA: TGCGCCAGCAGCTTGGTGGGCACAGGGGGCCGTGATACGCAGTATTTT. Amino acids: CASSLVGTGGRDTQYF.

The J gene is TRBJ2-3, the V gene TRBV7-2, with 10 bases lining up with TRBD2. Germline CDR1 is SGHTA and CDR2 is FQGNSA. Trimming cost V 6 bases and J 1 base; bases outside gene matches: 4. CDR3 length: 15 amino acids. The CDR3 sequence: CASRPGTSGTDTQYF. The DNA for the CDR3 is TGTGCCAGCAGACCTGGGACTAGCGGCACAGATACGCAGTATTTT.

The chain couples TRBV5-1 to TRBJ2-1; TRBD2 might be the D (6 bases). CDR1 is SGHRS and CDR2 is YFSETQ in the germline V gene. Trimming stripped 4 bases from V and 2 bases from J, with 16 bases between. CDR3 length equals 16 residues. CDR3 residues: CASSVSSSVAYNEQFF. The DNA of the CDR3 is TGCGCCAGCAGCGTATCGTCTAGCGTAGCCTACAATGAGCAGTTCTTC. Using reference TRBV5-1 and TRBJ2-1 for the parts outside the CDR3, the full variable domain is KAGVTQTPRYLIKTRGQQVTLSCSPISGHRSVSWYQQTPGQGLQFLFEYFSETQRNKGNFPGRFSGRQFSNSRSEMNVSTLELGDSALYLCASSVSSSVAYNEQFFGPGTRLTVL.

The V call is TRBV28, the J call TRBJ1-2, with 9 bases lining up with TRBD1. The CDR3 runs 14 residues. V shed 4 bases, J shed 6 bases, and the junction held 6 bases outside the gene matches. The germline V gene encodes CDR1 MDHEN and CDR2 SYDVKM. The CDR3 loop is CASSSLQGANGYTF. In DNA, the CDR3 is TGTGCCAGCAGTTCCCTACAGGGGGCCAATGGCTACACCTTC.

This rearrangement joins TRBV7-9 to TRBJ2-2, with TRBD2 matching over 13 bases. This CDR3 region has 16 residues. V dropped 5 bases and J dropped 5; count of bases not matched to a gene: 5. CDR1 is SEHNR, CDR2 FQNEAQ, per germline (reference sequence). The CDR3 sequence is CASSGRTSGRTGELFF. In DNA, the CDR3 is TGTGCCAGCAGCGGGCGGACTAGCGGGAGAACCGGGGAGCTGTTTTTT.

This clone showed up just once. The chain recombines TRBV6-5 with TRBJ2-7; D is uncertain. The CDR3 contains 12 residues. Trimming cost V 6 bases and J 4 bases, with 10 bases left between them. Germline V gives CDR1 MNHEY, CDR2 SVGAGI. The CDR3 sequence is CASSTTAYEQYF. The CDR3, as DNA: TGTGCCAGCAGCACTACCGCGTACGAGCAGTACTTC.

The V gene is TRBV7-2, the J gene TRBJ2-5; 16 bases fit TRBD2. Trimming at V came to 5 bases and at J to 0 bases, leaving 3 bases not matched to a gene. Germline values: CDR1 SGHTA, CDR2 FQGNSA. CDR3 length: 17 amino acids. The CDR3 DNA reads TGTGCCAGCAGCCCGGGACTAGCGGGAGGGTACCAAGAGACCCAGTACTTC. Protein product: CASSPGLAGGYQETQYF.

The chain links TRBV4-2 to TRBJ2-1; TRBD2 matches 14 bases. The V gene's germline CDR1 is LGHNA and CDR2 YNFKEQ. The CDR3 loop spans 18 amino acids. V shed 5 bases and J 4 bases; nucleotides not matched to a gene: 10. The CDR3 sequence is CASSEQGTSGGLYNEQFF. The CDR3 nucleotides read TGTGCCAGCAGCGAGCAAGGGACTAGCGGGGGACTATACAATGAGCAGTTCTTC.

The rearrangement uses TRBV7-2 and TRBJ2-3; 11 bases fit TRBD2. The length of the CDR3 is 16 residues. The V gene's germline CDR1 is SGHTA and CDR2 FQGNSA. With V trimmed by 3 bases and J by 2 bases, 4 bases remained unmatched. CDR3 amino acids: CASSFRLAGPTDTQYF. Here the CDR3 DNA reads TGTGCCAGCAGCTTCCGACTAGCGGGGCCCACAGATACGCAGTATTTT.

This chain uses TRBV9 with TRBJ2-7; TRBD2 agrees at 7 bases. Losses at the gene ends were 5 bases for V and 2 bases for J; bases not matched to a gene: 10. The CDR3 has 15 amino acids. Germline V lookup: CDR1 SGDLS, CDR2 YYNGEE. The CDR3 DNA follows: TGTGCCAGCAGTGTGGGACTACCCTCTCCCTACGAGCAGTACTTC. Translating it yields CASSVGLPSPYEQYF. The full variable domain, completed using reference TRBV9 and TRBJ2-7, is DSGVTQTPKHLITATGQRVTLRCSPRSGDLSVYWYQQSLDQGLQFLIQYYNGEERAKGNILERFSAQQFPDLHSELNLSSLELGDSALYFCASSVGLPSPYEQYFGPGTRLTVT.

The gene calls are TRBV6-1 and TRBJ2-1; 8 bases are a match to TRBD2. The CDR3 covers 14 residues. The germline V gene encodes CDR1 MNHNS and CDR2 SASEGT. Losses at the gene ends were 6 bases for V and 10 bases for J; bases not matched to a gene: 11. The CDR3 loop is CASSPPGGGREQFF. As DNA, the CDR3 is TGTGCCAGCAGCCCACCCGGCGGGGGGCGGGAGCAGTTCTTC.

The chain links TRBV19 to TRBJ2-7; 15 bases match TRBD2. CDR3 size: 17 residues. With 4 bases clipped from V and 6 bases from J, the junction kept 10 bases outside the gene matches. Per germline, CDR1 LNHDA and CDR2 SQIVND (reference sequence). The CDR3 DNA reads TGTGCCAGTAGTAGCCCTGGGACTAGCGGGAGGATCTCCGAGCAGTACTTC. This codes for CASSSPGTSGRISEQYF.

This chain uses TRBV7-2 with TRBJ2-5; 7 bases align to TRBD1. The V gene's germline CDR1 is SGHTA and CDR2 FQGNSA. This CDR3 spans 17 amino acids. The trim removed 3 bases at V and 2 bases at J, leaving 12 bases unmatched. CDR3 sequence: CASSFASGRGWQETQYF. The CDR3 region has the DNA TGTGCCAGCAGCTTTGCGAGCGGCAGGGGGTGGCAAGAGACCCAGTACTTC. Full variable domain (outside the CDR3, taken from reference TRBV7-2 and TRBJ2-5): GAGVSQSPSNKVTEKGKDVELRCDPISGHTALYWYRQSLGQGLEFLIYFQGNSAPDKSGLPSDRFSAERTGGSVSTLTIQRTQQEDSAVYLCASSFASGRGWQETQYFGPGTRLLVL.

The CDR3 here is CATSRAGKETQYF. The CDR3 bases are TGTGCCACCAGCAGAGCGGGTAAAGAGACCCAGTACTTC. The gene calls are TRBV15 and TRBJ2-5; no clear D. Trimming removed 1 base from V and 3 bases from J, with 6 bases in between. The CDR3 length is 13 residues. Germline V gene sequence: CDR1 LNHNV, CDR2 YYDKDF (reference sequence).

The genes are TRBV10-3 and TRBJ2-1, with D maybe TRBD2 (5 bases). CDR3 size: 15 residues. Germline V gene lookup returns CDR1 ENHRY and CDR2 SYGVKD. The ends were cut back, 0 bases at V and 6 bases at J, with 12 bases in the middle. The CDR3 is CAISESTTLRNEQFF. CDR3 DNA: TGTGCCATCAGTGAGTCGACTACTCTACGCAATGAGCAGTTCTTC.

The CDR3 is CASSEWRGRAGELFF. The CDR3 DNA is TGCGCCAGCAGTGAGTGGAGGGGGCGCGCCGGGGAGCTGTTTTTT. The chain recombines TRBV10-1 with TRBJ2-2, with D maybe TRBD1 (7 bases). Germline values: CDR1 WNHNN, CDR2 SYGVQD (reference sequence). This CDR3 spans 15 amino acids. Trimming took off 1 base at V and 6 bases at J, with 12 bases between the two ends.

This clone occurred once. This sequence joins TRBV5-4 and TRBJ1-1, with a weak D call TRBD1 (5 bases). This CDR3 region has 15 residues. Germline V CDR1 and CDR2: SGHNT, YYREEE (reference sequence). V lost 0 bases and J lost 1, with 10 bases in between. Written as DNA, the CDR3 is TGTGCCAGCAGCTTGGGGGGGGGTAGGAACACTGAAGCTTTCTTT. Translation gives CASSLGGGRNTEAFF. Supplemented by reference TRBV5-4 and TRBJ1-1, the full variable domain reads ETGVTQSPTHLIKTRGQQVTLRCSSQSGHNTVSWYQQALGQGPQFIFQYYREEENGRGNFPPRFSGLQFPNYSSELNVNALELDDSALYLCASSLGGGRNTEAFFGQGTRLTVV.

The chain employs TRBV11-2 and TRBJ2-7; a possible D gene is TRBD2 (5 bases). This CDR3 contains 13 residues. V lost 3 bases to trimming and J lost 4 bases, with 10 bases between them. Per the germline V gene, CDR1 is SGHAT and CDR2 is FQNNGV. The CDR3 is CASSFGLGYEQYF. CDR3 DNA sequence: TGTGCCAGCAGCTTCGGACTCGGGTACGAGCAGTACTTC.

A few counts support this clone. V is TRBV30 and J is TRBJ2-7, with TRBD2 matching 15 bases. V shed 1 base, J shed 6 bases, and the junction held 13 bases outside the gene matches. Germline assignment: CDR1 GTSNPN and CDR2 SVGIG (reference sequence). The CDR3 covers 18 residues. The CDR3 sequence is CAWSGRTSGRAGRPEQYF. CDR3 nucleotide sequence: TGTGCCTGGAGTGGGAGGACTAGCGGGAGGGCCGGGCGTCCCGAGCAGTACTTC.